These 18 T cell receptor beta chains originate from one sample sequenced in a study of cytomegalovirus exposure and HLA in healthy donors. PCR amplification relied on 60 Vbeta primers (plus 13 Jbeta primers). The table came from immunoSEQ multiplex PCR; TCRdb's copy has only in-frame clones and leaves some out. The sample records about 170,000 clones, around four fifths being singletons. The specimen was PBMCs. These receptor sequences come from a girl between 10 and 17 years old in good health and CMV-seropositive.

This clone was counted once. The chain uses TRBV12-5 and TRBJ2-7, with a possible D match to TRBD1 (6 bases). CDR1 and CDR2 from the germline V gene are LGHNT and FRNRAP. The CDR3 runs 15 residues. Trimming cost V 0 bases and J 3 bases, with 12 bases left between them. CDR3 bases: TGTGCTAGTGGTTTGGTAATAGGGGACAACTACGAGCAGTACTTC. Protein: CASGLVIGDNYEQYF.

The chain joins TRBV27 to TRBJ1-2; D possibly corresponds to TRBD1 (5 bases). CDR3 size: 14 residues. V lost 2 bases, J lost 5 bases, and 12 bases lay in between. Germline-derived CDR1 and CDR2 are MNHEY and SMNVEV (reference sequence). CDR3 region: CASSLQRGGYGYTF. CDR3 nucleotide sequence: TGTGCCAGCAGTTTACAACGGGGGGGATATGGCTACACCTTC.

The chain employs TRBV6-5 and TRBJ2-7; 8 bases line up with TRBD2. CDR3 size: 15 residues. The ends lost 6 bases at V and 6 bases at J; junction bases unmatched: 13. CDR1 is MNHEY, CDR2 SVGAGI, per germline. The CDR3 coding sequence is TGTGCCAGCAGCGACTCCCCGGGGGGGTGGGGCGAGCAGTACTTC. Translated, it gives CASSDSPGGWGEQYF.

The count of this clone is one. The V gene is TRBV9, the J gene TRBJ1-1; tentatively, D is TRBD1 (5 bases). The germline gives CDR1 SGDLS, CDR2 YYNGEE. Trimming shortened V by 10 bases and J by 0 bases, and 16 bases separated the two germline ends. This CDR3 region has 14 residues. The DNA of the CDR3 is TGTGCCTCGGCGCCCACCAGGGTGAACACTGAAGCTTTCTTT. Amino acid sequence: CASAPTRVNTEAFF.

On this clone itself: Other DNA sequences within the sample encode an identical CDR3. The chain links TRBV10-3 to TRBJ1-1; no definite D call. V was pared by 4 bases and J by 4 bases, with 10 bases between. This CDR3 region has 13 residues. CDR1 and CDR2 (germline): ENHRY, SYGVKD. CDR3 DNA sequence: TGTGCCATCAGTGCTGCGGGTGGCACTGAAGCTTTCTTT. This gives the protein CAISAAGGTEAFF.

CDR3 sequence reads: CASSWDLERETQYF. The CDR3 coding sequence is TGTGCCAGCAGCTGGGACTTGGAGAGGGAGACCCAGTACTTC. The rearrangement links TRBV7-9 to TRBJ2-5; perhaps TRBD2 as D (6 bases). V lost 4 bases and J 5 bases, leaving 14 bases between the germline ends. The CDR3 is 14 amino acids. Germline V gene sequence: CDR1 SEHNR, CDR2 FQNEAQ (reference sequence).

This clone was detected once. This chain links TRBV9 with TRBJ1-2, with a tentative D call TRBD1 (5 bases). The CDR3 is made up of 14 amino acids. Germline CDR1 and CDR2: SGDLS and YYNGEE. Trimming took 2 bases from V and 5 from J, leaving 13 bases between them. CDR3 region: CASSVQGKGYGYTF. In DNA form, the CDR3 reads TGTGCCAGCAGCGTTCAGGGTAAAGGGTATGGCTACACCTTC.

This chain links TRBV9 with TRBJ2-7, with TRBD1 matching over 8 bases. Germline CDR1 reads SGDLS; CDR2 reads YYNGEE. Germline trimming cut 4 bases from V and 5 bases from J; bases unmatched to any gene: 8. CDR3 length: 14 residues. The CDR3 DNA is TGTGCCAGCAGCTCGGGACAGGCTGTCGACGAGCAGTACTTC. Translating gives CASSSGQAVDEQYF.

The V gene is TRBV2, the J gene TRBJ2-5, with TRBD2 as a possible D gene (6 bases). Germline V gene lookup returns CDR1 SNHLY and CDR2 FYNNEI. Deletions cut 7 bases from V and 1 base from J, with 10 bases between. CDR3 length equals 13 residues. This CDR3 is CASTVSGQETQYF. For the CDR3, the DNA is TGTGCCAGCACAGTTAGCGGCCAAGAGACCCAGTACTTC.

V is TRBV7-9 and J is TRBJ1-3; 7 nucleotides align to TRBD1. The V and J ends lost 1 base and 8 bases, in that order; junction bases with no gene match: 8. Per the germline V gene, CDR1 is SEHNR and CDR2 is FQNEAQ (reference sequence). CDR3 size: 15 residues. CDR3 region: CASSLDGQVVDTIYF. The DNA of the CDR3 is TGTGCCAGCAGCTTAGATGGACAGGTTGTGGACACCATATATTTT. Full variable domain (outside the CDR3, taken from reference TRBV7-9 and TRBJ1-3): DTGVSQNPRHKITKRGQNVTFRCDPISEHNRLYWYRQTLGQGPEFLTYFQNEAQLEKSRLLSDRFSAERPKGSFSTLEIQRTEQGDSAMYLCASSLDGQVVDTIYFGEGSWLTVV.

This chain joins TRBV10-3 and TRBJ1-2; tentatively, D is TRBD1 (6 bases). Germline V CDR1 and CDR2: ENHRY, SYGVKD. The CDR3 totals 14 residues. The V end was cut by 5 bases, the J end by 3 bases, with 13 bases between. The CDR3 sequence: CAISYYRVYYGYTF. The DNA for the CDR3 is TGTGCCATCAGTTATTACAGGGTTTACTATGGCTACACCTTC.

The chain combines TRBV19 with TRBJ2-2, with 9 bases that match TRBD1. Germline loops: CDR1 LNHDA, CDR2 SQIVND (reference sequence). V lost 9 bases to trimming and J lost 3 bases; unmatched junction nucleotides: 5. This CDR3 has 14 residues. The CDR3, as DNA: TGTGCCAGCCGGACAGGGGTCGACACCGGGGAGCTGTTTTTT. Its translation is CASRTGVDTGELFF.

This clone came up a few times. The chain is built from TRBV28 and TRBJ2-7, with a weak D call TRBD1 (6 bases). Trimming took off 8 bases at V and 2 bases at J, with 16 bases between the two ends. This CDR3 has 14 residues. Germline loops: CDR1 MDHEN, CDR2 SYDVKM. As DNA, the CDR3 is TGTGCCAGCGTTAGGACAGCTCCAGCCTACGAGCAGTACTTC. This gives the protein CASVRTAPAYEQYF.

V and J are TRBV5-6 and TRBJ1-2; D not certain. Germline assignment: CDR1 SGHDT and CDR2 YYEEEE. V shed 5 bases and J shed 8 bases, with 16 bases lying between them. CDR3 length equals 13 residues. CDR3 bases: TGTGCCAGCAGTTATGAGGGCCCGGGGGGCTACACCTTC. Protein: CASSYEGPGGYTF.

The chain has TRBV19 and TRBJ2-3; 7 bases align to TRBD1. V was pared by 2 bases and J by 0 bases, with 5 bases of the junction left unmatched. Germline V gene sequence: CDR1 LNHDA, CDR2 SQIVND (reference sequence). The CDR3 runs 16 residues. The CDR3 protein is CASSILGTASTDTQYF. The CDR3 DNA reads TGTGCCAGTAGTATATTAGGGACAGCAAGCACAGATACGCAGTATTTT.

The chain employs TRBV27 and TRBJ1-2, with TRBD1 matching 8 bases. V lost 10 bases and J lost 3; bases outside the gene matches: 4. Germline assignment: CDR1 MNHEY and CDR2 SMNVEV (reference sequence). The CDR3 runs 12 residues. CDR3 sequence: CATHRGDYGYTF. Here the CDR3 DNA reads TGTGCCACCCACAGGGGGGACTATGGCTACACCTTC.

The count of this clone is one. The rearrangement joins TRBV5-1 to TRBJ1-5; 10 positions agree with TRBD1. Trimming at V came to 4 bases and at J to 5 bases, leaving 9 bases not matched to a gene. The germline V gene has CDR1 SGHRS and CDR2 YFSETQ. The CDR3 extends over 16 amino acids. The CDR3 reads CASSPRPGQGYQPQHF. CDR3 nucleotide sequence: TGCGCCAGCAGCCCTCGCCCGGGACAGGGGTATCAGCCCCAGCATTTT.

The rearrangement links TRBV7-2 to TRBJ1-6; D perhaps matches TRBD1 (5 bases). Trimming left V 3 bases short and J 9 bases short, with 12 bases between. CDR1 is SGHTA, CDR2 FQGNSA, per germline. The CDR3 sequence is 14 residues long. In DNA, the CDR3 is TGTGCCAGCAGCTTGGTATCCGGGGGTTCACCCCTCCACTTT. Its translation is CASSLVSGGSPLHF. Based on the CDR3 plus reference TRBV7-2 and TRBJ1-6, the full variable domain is GAGVSQSPSNKVTEKGKDVELRCDPISGHTALYWYRQSLGQGLEFLIYFQGNSAPDKSGLPSDRFSAERTGGSVSTLTIQRTQQEDSAVYLCASSLVSGGSPLHFGNGTRLTVT.